Each of the 17 T cell receptor delta chains below was sequenced from the same sample in a study of Vδ1+ human thymocytes. Study-wide results and limits: Thymic TRG and TRD repertoires appeared highly polyclonal.

Extracted RNA was reverse transcribed into cDNA. CDR3 amplicons came from multiplex PCR with pooled V-gene forward and constant-region reverse primers. TCRdb re-called clones from the multiplex PCR reads via CATT. The table shows about 55,000 delta-chain clones, with more than 15% occurring only once. These receptors have no known antigen. Sequencing was carried out using Vdelta1+ gamma-delta thymocytes from the thymus. Subset reported: FACS-sorted CD3+ TCRalphabeta- TCRVdelta1+ TCRVdelta2- thymocytes. These TCRs come from a boy under two years old who had congenital heart surgery.

This clone was seen a handful of times. The rearrangement joins TRDV1 to TRDJ1; D tentatively reads TRDD2 or TRDD3 (9 bases each). The CDR3 consists of 21 residues. Germline V gives CDR1 TSWWSYY, CDR2 QGS. Trimming stripped 3 bases from V and 3 bases from J, with 32 bases between. The CDR3, as DNA: TGTGCTCTTGGGGACCCGAAGGCCTTCCTACCTGGGGGATGGTACGCCGATAAACTCATCTTT. Translated: CALGDPKAFLPGGWYADKLIF.

The sample holds a few counts of this clone. V usage is TRDV1 and J usage is TRDJ1; TRDD2 matches at 8 bases. V trimming: 3 bases; J trimming: 4 bases; junction bases outside the gene matches: 16. This CDR3 spans 18 amino acids. Germline-derived CDR1 and CDR2 are TSWWSYY and QGS. In DNA form, the CDR3 reads TGTGCTCTTGGGGACCGACTTCCTACGAGAACAGGGGGCGATAAACTCATCTTT. Residues: CALGDRLPTRTGGDKLIF.

The chain uses TRDV1 and TRDJ1, with 10 bases aligning to TRDD3. The CDR3 sequence is 16 residues long. Germline V gene lookup returns CDR1 TSWWSYY and CDR2 QGS. The trim removed 7 bases at V and 0 bases at J, leaving 8 bases unmatched. The CDR3: CALDRGIREYTDKLIF. Written as DNA, the CDR3 is TGTGCTCTTGACCGGGGGATACGCGAGTACACCGATAAACTCATCTTT.

This chain joins TRDV1 and TRDJ1, with TRDD3 identical over 12 bases. The CDR3 totals 23 residues. V dropped 1 base and J dropped 4; count of bases not matched to a gene: 25. Germline CDR1 is TSWWSYY and CDR2 is QGS. CDR3 region: CALGEQRLPTIVLGDTPLDKLIF. The CDR3 nucleotides are TGTGCTCTTGGGGAACAAAGGCTTCCTACGATTGTGCTGGGGGATACGCCTCTCGATAAACTCATCTTT.

On this clone: One end of the junction does not line up with germline, which may come from a read error. V is TRDV1 and J is TRDJ1, with 7 bases fitting TRDD3. The germline V gene encodes CDR1 TSWWSYY and CDR2 QGS. CDR3 size: 17 residues. CDR3 nucleotide sequence: TGTGCCCTTGGATGGTCGATTGGGGGGGGATTCACCGATAAACTCATCTTT. Amino acid sequence: CALGWSIGGGFTDKLIF.

This clone came up a few times. V usage is TRDV1 and J usage is TRDJ1; perhaps TRDD3 as D (5 bases). The CDR3 has 19 amino acids. Germline V CDR1 and CDR2: TSWWSYY, QGS. Trimming stripped 4 bases from V and 0 bases from J, with 24 bases between. The CDR3 reads CALGVPAEGIPFYTDKLIF. The CDR3 DNA is TGTGCTCTTGGGGTTCCCGCGGAAGGGATCCCCTTTTACACCGATAAACTCATCTTT.

By frequency in the sample, this clone is medium-sized. This sequence joins TRDV2 and TRDJ1; D remains unclear. With 0 bases removed from V and 2 bases from J, the gap between germline ends came to 21 bases. In germline, CDR1 is GEAIGNYY, CDR2 EKD. The CDR3 is 18 residues long. The CDR3 here is CACDTGEWVLTPTDKLIF. Written as DNA, the CDR3 is TGTGCCTGTGACACCGGTGAATGGGTTCTCACGCCAACCGATAAACTCATCTTT.

Points on this clone: One base away lies a much larger clone, so this may be a sequencing read error. The same CDR3 arises from other DNA sequences in this sample as well. This rearrangement joins TRAV29/DV5 to TRDJ1; D ambiguous. The length of the CDR3 is 14 residues. Germline V gene sequence: CDR1 NSMFDY, CDR2 ISSIKDK. The CDR3 loop reads CAASTPLLGDKLIF. The CDR3 DNA sequence: TGTGCCGCAAGCACTCCTTTGTTGGGCGATAAACTCATCTTT. Complete variable domain (other parts from reference TRAV29/DV5 and TRDJ1): DQQVKQNSPSLSVQEGRISILNCDYTNSMFDYFLWYKKYPAEGPTFLISISSIKDKNEDGRFTVFLNKSAKHLSLHIVPSQPGDSAVYFCAASTPLLGDKLIFGKGTRVTVEP.

As to this clone: One end of the junction is discordant with germline, which a read error may explain. The chain has TRDV1 and TRDJ1, with 8 bases matching TRDD3. The CDR3 contains 16 residues. From germline, CDR1 is TSWWSYY and CDR2 QGS. The CDR3, as DNA: TGTGCTCCTGGGGAATCTCGACTGGGGGCCTACGATAAACTCATCTTT. Its translation: CAPGESRLGAYDKLIF.

Notes on this clone: Relative to the germline gene, one junction end is altered; a read error may explain this. V gene TRDV1 combines with J gene TRDJ1; 12 bases are a match to TRDD3. Germline loops: CDR1 TSWWSYY, CDR2 QGS. The CDR3 runs to 21 residues. The DNA of the CDR3 is TGTGCTCTTGGGGAACTATCGGATCTGGGGGATACGACCTTTTACACCGATAAACCCATCTTT. Translated: CALGELSDLGDTTFYTDKPIF.

This clone occurred a few times. The chain joins TRDV1 to TRDJ1; D is unresolved. The V end lost 0 bases, the J end lost 0 bases, and 14 bases lay between the germline ends. Germline loops: CDR1 TSWWSYY, CDR2 QGS. The CDR3 runs 17 residues. This chain's CDR3 is CALGELGGAPYTDKLIF. CDR3 bases: TGTGCTCTTGGGGAACTGGGAGGGGCTCCGTACACCGATAAACTCATCTTT.

This clone has just a few counts. This sequence joins TRDV1 and TRDJ1; 10 nucleotides agree with TRDD3. Germline-derived CDR1 and CDR2 are TSWWSYY and QGS. There are 18 residues in the CDR3. V lost 0 bases and J lost 1; bases outside the gene matches: 8. CDR3 DNA sequence: TGTGCTCTTGGGGAACTCCTACGACTGGGGGATTTCACCGATAAACTCATCTTT. This sequence encodes CALGELLRLGDFTDKLIF.

This clone came up a few times. The V and J genes are TRAV29/DV5 and TRDJ1, with 7 bases lining up with TRDD3. The length of the CDR3 is 19 residues. The V gene's germline CDR1 is NSMFDY and CDR2 ISSIKDK. Trimming took 0 bases from V and 0 from J; bases not matched to a gene: 17. The CDR3 loop reads CAASARLFGGPINTDKLIF. The CDR3 nucleotides read TGTGCAGCAAGCGCGCGTCTTTTTGGGGGACCTATAAACACCGATAAACTCATCTTT. The full variable domain, rest sourced from reference TRAV29/DV5 and TRDJ1, is DQQVKQNSPSLSVQEGRISILNCDYTNSMFDYFLWYKKYPAEGPTFLISISSIKDKNEDGRFTVFLNKSAKHLSLHIVPSQPGDSAVYFCAASARLFGGPINTDKLIFGKGTRVTVEP.

This clone was seen a few times. V is TRDV1 and J is TRDJ1, with 8 bases that match TRDD3. Trimming cost V 4 bases and J 3 bases; bases outside gene matches: 25. Per the germline V gene, CDR1 is TSWWSYY and CDR2 is QGS. The CDR3 is 21 amino acids. CDR3 nucleotide sequence: TGTGCTCTTGGGGGTCCCTTCCCGTACTGGGGGTCCCTCGGGAGGTCCGATAAACTCATCTTT. As protein: CALGGPFPYWGSLGRSDKLIF.

A note on this clone: A much more abundant neighbour one base away suggests this may be a read error. V and J are TRDV2 and TRDJ1, with 8 bases fitting TRDD3. Germline V gene sequence: CDR1 GEAIGNYY, CDR2 EKD. The CDR3 is 15 amino acids. The CDR3 region is CACVALLGAQGKPIF. CDR3 nucleotides: TGTGCCTGTGTGGCCCTACTGGGGGCCCAAGGCAAACCCATCTTT.

This clone has only a few counts. The chain is built from TRDV1 and TRDJ1, with TRDD3 matching 7 bases. Germline trimming cut 3 bases from V and 0 bases from J; bases unmatched to any gene: 19. This CDR3 comprises 20 residues. The V gene's germline CDR1 is TSWWSYY and CDR2 QGS. The CDR3 sequence is CALGDRLGTKLLGHTDKLIF. The CDR3 region has the DNA TGTGCTCTTGGGGACCGACTGGGGACAAAACTCCTGGGGCACACCGATAAACTCATCTTT.

The chain couples TRDV1 to TRDJ1; D might be TRDD3 (6 bases). The CDR3 has 19 amino acids. Trimming removed 3 bases from V and 0 bases from J, with 23 bases in between. In germline, CDR1 is TSWWSYY, CDR2 QGS. The chain's CDR3 is CALGDRPSPYWAYTDKLIF. CDR3 DNA sequence: TGTGCTCTTGGGGACCGTCCTTCGCCTTACTGGGCTTACACCGATAAACTCATCTTT.